Below are 21 T cell receptor beta chains sequenced from a single sample in a study of T cell repertoires in cytomegalovirus infection. TCRdb recomputed calls from the reads with MiXCR, one row per CDR3 protein. Among about 920,000 distinct CDR3 sequences listed, approximately 32% were seen once. These receptors have no identified antigens. The source material was cultured CD8+ T cells from PBMCs, sampled from culture after CMV antigen stimulation. The receptors come from a human donor in good health (CMV status not recorded). Some clones in this sample may be carry-over from other donors' samples.

In this sample, this clonotype turned up a few times. This chain links TRBV12-3 or TRBV12-4 with TRBJ2-2; 8 bases map to TRBD1. This CDR3 is 15 amino acids long. V was pared by 5 bases and J by 4 bases, with 6 bases of the junction left unmatched. The CDR3 region has the DNA TGTGCCAGCAGTGTCGGACAGGGAGTCACCGGGGAGCTGTTTTTT. Protein sequence: CASSVGQGVTGELFF.

Regarding this clonotype: A much larger clone is a single base away; this may be a read error. The final CDR3 position lacks the conserved phenylalanine or tryptophan, pointing to a likely read error. The chain is built from TRBV6-2 or TRBV6-3 and TRBJ2-7, with D maybe TRBD2 (6 bases). V was trimmed by 0 bases and J by 6 bases, leaving 9 bases between them. CDR3 length: 13 amino acids. Germline lookup yields CDR1 MNHEY and CDR2 SVGEGT. This CDR3 reads CASSYSPGLEQYI. CDR3 bases: TGTGCCAGCAGTTACTCTCCGGGACTCGAGCAGTACATC.

This clonotype has just a few counts. The V and J genes are TRBV5-4 and TRBJ2-3; 10 bases are a match to TRBD2. V shed 4 bases, J shed 1 base, and the junction held 6 bases outside the gene matches. The CDR3 length is 16 residues. In germline, CDR1 is SGHNT, CDR2 YYREEE (reference sequence). DNA of the CDR3: TGTGCCAGCAGCCCGGGACTAGCGTTGGGCACAGATACGCAGTATTTT. This gives the protein CASSPGLALGTDTQYF.

This clonotype has only a few counts. V usage is TRBV20-1 and J usage is TRBJ2-1; TRBD1 is a possible D gene (6 bases). The CDR3 runs to 15 residues. Per the germline V gene, CDR1 is DFQATT and CDR2 is SNEGSKA (reference sequence). The ends were cut back, 2 bases at V and 2 bases at J, with 13 bases in the middle. This CDR3 is CSARTRQAPYNEQFF. Written as DNA, the CDR3 is TGCAGTGCTAGAACTCGACAGGCGCCCTACAATGAGCAGTTCTTC.

The chain recombines TRBV27 with TRBJ1-1; the D gene is possibly TRBD1 (5 bases). CDR1 MNHEY and CDR2 SMNVEV come from the germline V gene (reference sequence). V was pared by 2 bases and J by 0 bases, with 19 bases between. The CDR3 spans 18 residues. For the CDR3, the DNA is TGTGCCAGCAGTTTAAATTTTGGGGGGATTACCATGAACACTGAAGCTTTCTTT. Protein sequence: CASSLNFGGITMNTEAFF.

This chain joins TRBV6-2 or TRBV6-3 and TRBJ2-1; D is uncertain. Looked up from germline, CDR1 is MNHEY and CDR2 is SVGEGT. The CDR3 sequence is 15 residues long. V lost 6 bases and J lost 9, with 21 bases in between. For the CDR3, the DNA is TGTGCCAGCAGACACCCCGACCGAGGTGAAGCTGAGCAGTTCTTC. Amino acids: CASRHPDRGEAEQFF.

Points on this clonotype: The junction does not match germline at one end; this may be a read error. V usage is TRBV4-1 and J usage is TRBJ1-4; TRBD1 matches 7 bases. The CDR3 covers 15 residues. Germline CDR1 and CDR2: MGHRA and YSYEKL. CDR3 bases: TGTGCCAGCAGCCAAGAGGGGACAGACAATGAAAAACTGTTTTTT. It encodes CASSQEGTDNEKLFF.

This clonotype has just a few counts. V gene TRBV11-2 combines with J gene TRBJ2-1; 10 bases map to TRBD2. This CDR3 is 17 amino acids long. The V segment lost 7 bases and the J segment 1 base; nucleotides outside the gene matches: 10. CDR1 and CDR2 (germline): SGHAT, FQNNGV. CDR3 bases: TGTGCCAGCACCTTCTTTAAGACTAGCGGGTCCTACAATGAGCAGTTCTTC. The encoded protein is CASTFFKTSGSYNEQFF.

There are a few counts of this clonotype. The chain couples TRBV9 to TRBJ1-4, with D perhaps TRBD1 (5 bases). The CDR3 runs 15 residues. From germline, CDR1 is SGDLS and CDR2 YYNGEE. Trimming removed 0 bases from V and 2 bases from J, with 8 bases in between. The CDR3 DNA reads TGTGCCAGCAGCGTAGGATCAGGGACTAATGAAAAACTGTTTTTT. This sequence encodes CASSVGSGTNEKLFF.

This clonotype has ten or more counts. The chain recombines TRBV7-6 with TRBJ1-5; D gene unclear. The CDR3 runs to 14 residues. CDR1 SGHVS and CDR2 FNYEAQ come from the germline V gene. Deletions cut 3 bases from V and 4 bases from J, with 10 bases between. In DNA form, the CDR3 reads TGTGCCAGCAGCTTGGGAAGGGTGAATCAGCCCCAGCATTTT. This codes for CASSLGRVNQPQHF.

In this sample, this clonotype turned up many times. The V and J genes are TRBV7-8 and TRBJ1-1; 9 bases agree with TRBD1. This CDR3 contains 15 residues. The ends lost 4 bases at V and 0 bases at J; junction bases unmatched: 3. CDR1 and CDR2 (germline): SGHVS, FQNEAQ. The CDR3 coding sequence is TGTGCCAGCAGCTCATGGACAGGGGTGAACACTGAAGCTTTCTTT. As protein: CASSSWTGVNTEAFF.

This clonotype came up many times. This sequence joins TRBV7-2 and TRBJ1-5; D not certain. The ends were cut back, 1 base at V and 4 bases at J, with 14 bases in the middle. The CDR3 runs to 16 residues. Germline lookup yields CDR1 SGHTA and CDR2 FQGNSA. The CDR3 loop is CASSLGGYRLNQPQHF. The CDR3, as DNA: TGTGCCAGCAGCTTAGGGGGTTACCGCTTAAATCAGCCCCAGCATTTT.

The V and J genes are TRBV7-9 and TRBJ2-5; 7 positions agree with TRBD1. CDR3 length equals 17 residues. Germline V gene lookup returns CDR1 SEHNR and CDR2 FQNEAQ (reference sequence). Trimming at V came to 2 bases and at J to 2 bases, leaving 11 bases not matched to a gene. CDR3 sequence reads: CASSLSYLVDRQETQYF. The CDR3 DNA reads TGTGCCAGCAGCTTAAGTTATCTCGTGGACAGGCAAGAGACCCAGTACTTC.

J is TRBJ1-1 and V is TRBV20-1; TRBD1 is a possible D gene (6 bases). Germline loops: CDR1 DFQATT, CDR2 SNEGSKA (reference sequence). V lost 1 base, J lost 1 base, and 13 bases lay in between. This CDR3 is 15 amino acids long. This chain's CDR3 is CSARAEQGRNTEAFF. The CDR3 DNA is TGCAGTGCTAGAGCTGAACAGGGTAGGAACACTGAAGCTTTCTTT.

This clonotype has just a few counts. V usage is TRBV15 and J usage is TRBJ1-5; no clear D gene. Trimming took 3 bases from V and 0 from J, leaving 12 bases between them. The CDR3 loop spans 16 amino acids. Germline assignment: CDR1 LNHNV and CDR2 YYDKDF (reference sequence). The CDR3 sequence is CATSRRVQNSNQPQHF. CDR3 DNA: TGTGCCACCAGCAGGCGGGTTCAGAATAGCAATCAGCCCCAGCATTTT.

This chain links TRBV6-6 with TRBJ1-1, with 8 bases lining up with TRBD1. Per the germline V gene, CDR1 is MNHNY and CDR2 is SVGAGI (reference sequence). This CDR3 spans 15 amino acids. V lost 4 bases, J lost 11 bases, and 15 bases stayed unmatched. CDR3 sequence (DNA): TGTGCCAGCAGTTTATTTACAGGGGGTATAGAGGTGGCTTTCTTT. It codes for CASSLFTGGIEVAFF.

The CDR3 protein is CASGVTGAQETQYF. CDR3 nucleotide sequence: TGTGCCAGCGGCGTAACAGGGGCTCAAGAGACCCAGTACTTC. The chain employs TRBV6-2 or TRBV6-3 and TRBJ2-5; 7 bases are a match to TRBD1. CDR1 and CDR2 from the germline V gene are MNHEY and SVGEGT. The V segment lost 8 bases and the J segment 2 bases; nucleotides outside the gene matches: 8. The CDR3 loop spans 14 amino acids.

This rearrangement joins TRBV5-1 to TRBJ1-1; TRBD1 agrees at 8 bases. CDR1 SGHRS and CDR2 YFSETQ come from the germline V gene. CDR3 length: 15 residues. V lost 2 bases, J lost 4 bases, and 7 bases stayed unmatched. The CDR3 is CASSFSGGLSTEAFF. CDR3 DNA: TGCGCCAGCAGCTTCTCAGGGGGCTTGAGCACTGAAGCTTTCTTT.

The rearrangement uses TRBV11-1 and TRBJ2-5, with D unresolved. The CDR3 is made up of 15 amino acids. Trimming cost V 1 base and J 4 bases, with 13 bases left between them. Germline V CDR1 and CDR2: SGHAT, FQDESV (reference sequence). The CDR3 DNA sequence: TGTGCCAGCAGCTTAGGCAGGACCGGAGTAGAGACCCAGTACTTC. Translation gives CASSLGRTGVETQYF.

V is TRBV6-6 and J is TRBJ1-3; 7 bases fit TRBD1. Trimming removed 10 bases from V and 5 bases from J; junction bases left unmatched: 8. Germline values: CDR1 MNHNY, CDR2 SVGAGI (reference sequence). The CDR3 contains 13 residues. The chain's CDR3 is CAIPGQSRNTIYF. CDR3 in DNA: TGTGCCATTCCGGGACAGTCGAGAAACACCATATATTTT.

In this sample, this clonotype turned up a few times. The chain joins TRBV7-6 to TRBJ2-1, with 12 nucleotides matching TRBD2. The CDR3 runs to 17 residues. In germline, CDR1 is SGHVS, CDR2 FNYEAQ. J gave up 4 bases and V 1 base, and 5 bases lay outside the gene matches. CDR3 sequence reads: CASSLGGGLAGYNEQFF. In DNA form, the CDR3 reads TGTGCCAGCAGCTTAGGAGGGGGACTAGCGGGTTACAATGAGCAGTTCTTC.